The 16 T cell receptor beta chains given below trace back to one sample, sequenced in a study of beta chain features in type 1 diabetes. Expressed TCRB transcripts were sequenced after all isolated RNA was converted to cDNA. Repertoires were generated with immunoSEQ multiplex PCR, while TCRdb's copy carries only in-frame clones and drops some. The sample has 350,000 to 400,000 clones; over 12% are singletons. The specimen sequenced was naive CD4+ T cells from blood. All receptors come from a young woman in good health.

The V gene is TRBV4-1, the J gene TRBJ1-5; possibly TRBD1 for D (5 bases). The germline V gene encodes CDR1 MGHRA and CDR2 YSYEKL. Between the trimmed V and J ends, which lost 0 bases and 5 bases, there was a span of 17 bases. CDR3 length: 17 residues. The CDR3 DNA reads as TGCGCCAGCAGCCAAGATCCGGACACCGTATCGTATCAGCCCCAGCATTTT. Its translation: CASSQDPDTVSYQPQHF.

This clone was seen more than once but under ten times. The V call is TRBV11-3, the J call TRBJ2-1; D call uncertain. This CDR3 is built from 12 residues. The V gene's germline CDR1 is SGHNT and CDR2 YENEEA. Trimming cost V 4 bases and J 8 bases, with 9 bases left between them. The CDR3 DNA follows: TGTGCCAGCAGCTATGTGGGCGATGAGCAGTTCTTC. Protein sequence: CASSYVGDEQFF.

The chain employs TRBV5-4 and TRBJ1-2; 7 bases agree with TRBD1. The CDR3 has 14 amino acids. With V trimmed by 2 bases and J by 7 bases, 8 bases remained unmatched. The germline gives CDR1 SGHNT, CDR2 YYREEE (reference sequence). The CDR3 reads CASSFDRAFGGYTF. For the CDR3, the DNA is TGTGCCAGCAGCTTCGACAGGGCCTTCGGTGGCTACACCTTC.

This clone was counted many times. This chain connects TRBV23-1 to TRBJ1-5; D unclear. TRBV23-1 is designated an ORF whose function remains uncertain. V was shortened by 6 bases and J by 4 bases, with 10 bases between the two germline ends. The CDR3 sequence is 13 residues long. CDR3 amino acids: CASSVTGNQPQHF. DNA of the CDR3: TGCGCCAGCAGCGTGACCGGGAATCAGCCCCAGCATTTT.

This clone came up a few times. V gene TRBV29-1 combines with J gene TRBJ1-2; D is perhaps TRBD1 (5 bases). This CDR3 contains 11 residues. Germline CDR1 is SQVTM and CDR2 is ANQGSEA. V shed 6 bases and J shed 4 bases, with 9 bases lying between them. This CDR3 reads CSVRGTYGYTF. Here the CDR3 DNA reads TGCAGCGTGCGGGGCACCTATGGCTACACCTTC.

This clone turned up a few times. The chain recombines TRBV7-3 with TRBJ2-1; D remains unclear. V lost 2 bases to trimming and J lost 0 bases, with 8 bases between them. The germline V gene has CDR1 SGHTA and CDR2 FQGTGA. This CDR3 has 15 residues. The CDR3 DNA reads as TGTGCCAGCAGCTTATGGCCAAGCTCCTACAATGAGCAGTTCTTC. It is translated as CASSLWPSSYNEQFF.

This clone has a handful of counts. This chain connects TRBV5-1 to TRBJ2-7; D unresolved. This CDR3 contains 12 residues. Germline CDR1 is SGHRS and CDR2 is YFSETQ. Trimming pared 0 bases from V and 3 bases from J, leaving 4 bases between. CDR3 sequence reads: CASSLVFYEQYF. The CDR3 DNA reads TGCGCCAGCAGCTTGGTCTTCTACGAGCAGTACTTC.

The chain carries TRBV5-6 and TRBJ2-7; a weak D match, TRBD2 (5 bases). The length of the CDR3 is 14 residues. V was clipped by 1 base and J by 7 bases, with 15 bases between them. CDR1 and CDR2 (germline): SGHDT, YYEEEE. CDR3 DNA: TGTGCCAGCAGCTTGATTTTTGGCGGCGGGGAGCAGTACTTC. Translating it yields CASSLIFGGGEQYF.

This clone has more than one count but fewer than ten. The rearrangement joins TRBV28 to TRBJ2-1, with 13 positions matching TRBD2. CDR1 is MDHEN and CDR2 is SYDVKM in the germline V gene. The V gene end was trimmed by 8 bases and the J gene end by 7 bases; junction bases not matched to a gene: 11. This CDR3 contains 16 residues. In DNA form, the CDR3 reads TGTGCCAGCCCCCCACCAGGGACTAGCGGGACAAATGAGCAGTTCTTC. Translated, it gives CASPPPGTSGTNEQFF.

The sample holds a few counts of this clone. This rearrangement joins TRBV7-2 to TRBJ1-3; 7 nucleotides align to TRBD1. Germline V gives CDR1 SGHTA, CDR2 FQGNSA. J was trimmed by 0 bases and V by 5 bases; bases with no gene match: 7. The CDR3 has 16 residues. The CDR3 loop reads CASSPRQGPSGNTIYF. The DNA for the CDR3 is TGTGCCAGCAGCCCCAGACAGGGCCCCTCTGGAAACACCATATATTTT.

The chain combines TRBV18 with TRBJ2-7; D is perhaps TRBD1 (6 bases). Germline values: CDR1 KGHSH, CDR2 LQKENI. This CDR3 region has 12 residues. Trimming took 5 bases from V and 5 from J, leaving 10 bases between them. CDR3 DNA sequence: TGTGCCAGCTCATCCGACAGGAACGAGCAGTACTTC. This translates into CASSSDRNEQYF.

J is TRBJ1-3 and V is TRBV29-1; TRBD1 aligns across 7 bases. The germline V gene has CDR1 SQVTM and CDR2 ANQGSEA. After removal of 6 bases from V and 0 bases from J, the junction contained 8 bases not matched to a gene. This CDR3 spans 15 amino acids. The DNA of the CDR3 is TGCAGCGTGATGGGACAGAAGGTCTCTGGAAACACCATATATTTT. Translating it yields CSVMGQKVSGNTIYF.

The rearrangement uses TRBV6-5 and TRBJ1-5, with TRBD1 as a possible D gene (5 bases). This CDR3 comprises 14 residues. Germline V gives CDR1 MNHEY, CDR2 SVGAGI. V dropped 2 bases and J dropped 7 bases, with 12 bases sitting between them. The CDR3 is CASSYVQGGQPQHF. CDR3 in DNA: TGTGCCAGCAGTTACGTCCAGGGAGGACAGCCCCAGCATTTT.

This clone was seen more than once but under ten times. The J gene is TRBJ2-7, the V gene TRBV27; TRBD1 might be the D (6 bases). Trimming stripped 8 bases from V and 1 base from J, with 15 bases between. The CDR3 length is 14 residues. Germline CDR1 and CDR2: MNHEY and SMNVEV (reference sequence). The CDR3 nucleotides are TGTGCCAGCCTCCCTTACGGACAGTCCTACGAGCAGTACTTC. It specifies CASLPYGQSYEQYF.

V usage is TRBV29-1 and J usage is TRBJ2-1; 7 nucleotides align to TRBD2. With 5 bases clipped from V and 8 bases from J, the junction kept 3 bases outside the gene matches. The V gene's germline CDR1 is SQVTM and CDR2 ANQGSEA. The CDR3 runs 11 residues. CDR3 sequence reads: CSVSGIYEQFF. CDR3 nucleotide sequence: TGCAGCGTTAGCGGGATCTATGAGCAGTTCTTC.

This clone was counted a few times. This chain links TRBV23-1 with TRBJ2-2, with TRBD1 as a possible D gene (5 bases). TRBV23-1 is given ORF status, its function remaining uncertain. Trimming took 1 base from V and 9 from J, leaving 21 bases between them. The CDR3 spans 17 residues. CDR3 nucleotides: TGCGCCAGCAGTCAATTTGCAGGGTCCGTTAAGAGACGGGAGCTGTTTTTT. Amino acids: CASSQFAGSVKRRELFF.